This T cell receptor (beta chain) was sequenced during a study of T-cell memory formation after mild COVID-19. This clonotype turned up a few times. Its cognate antigen is unknown. Via MiXCR, TCRdb re-called the 5' RACE reads, giving one row per CDR3 protein. The data contain around 340,000 distinct CDR3 sequences, 10% to 15% of them singletons. Study conclusions and caveats: Clones shrinking from day 15 to 85 showed even CD4/CD8 mixes; later expanders tilted CD4+.

The source is a man between 18 and 35 years old who had mild COVID-19 (a few samples of this study predate the infection). Cell type and time point are not known. The sample comprised PBMCs or a T cell subset sorted from them (not recorded which).

The CDR3 protein is CASKSGTARGYTF. The CDR3 DNA reads as TGTGCCAGCAAATCCGGGACAGCGAGGGGCTACACCTTC. The chain employs TRBV6-5 and TRBJ1-2; 7 nucleotides match TRBD1. J was trimmed by 8 bases and V by 7 bases; bases with no gene match: 10. Germline CDR1 and CDR2: MNHEY and SVGAGI. The CDR3 consists of 13 residues.